This passage covers 16 T cell receptor beta chains from one sample sequenced in a study of regulatory T cells in long-lasting Graves disease. Regarding time point: newly diagnosed GD, antithyroid drugs for less than 3 months. PBMCs provided the RNA from which the TCR library was made. Through Arm-PCR of CDR3 regions and iRepertoire HTBI primers, TCR beta libraries were built. TCRdb fed the multiplex PCR reads into MiXCR, producing one record per CDR3 protein. This table holds 400,000 to 500,000 distinct CDR3 sequences, 11% to 15% found once. These data also featured in a second study, about T cells in Graves' hyperthyroidism and ophthalmopathy.

Sequencing was performed on peripheral blood mononuclear cells (PBMCs), taken at new diagnosis, from a patient treated with antithyroid drugs. The receptors shown here come from a woman in her 50s with Graves disease.

This clonotype was counted between two and nine times. This rearrangement joins TRBV19 to TRBJ2-5; D ambiguous. Germline V gene data show CDR1 as LNHDA and CDR2 as SQIVND (reference sequence). This CDR3 has 13 amino acids. The V gene lost 8 bases and the J gene lost 2 bases, with 12 bases spanning the gap. In nucleotides, the CDR3 is TGTGCCAGTTCCAGGAGTCAACAAGAGACCCAGTACTTC. This translates into CASSRSQQETQYF.

The chain recombines TRBV18 with TRBJ2-1; no reliable D call. Looked up from germline, CDR1 is KGHSH and CDR2 is LQKENI. The CDR3 sequence is 17 residues long. V was cut by 0 bases and J by 8 bases, with 20 bases left in between. The CDR3 sequence is CASSPPPRRSRSHEQFF. The CDR3, as DNA: TGTGCCAGCTCACCACCTCCAAGGAGATCCCGGTCCCATGAGCAGTTCTTC.

This clonotype turned up a few times. The junction and the germline gene differ at one end; a read error may be behind it. The rearrangement joins TRBV6-9 to TRBJ2-2; 10 bases map to TRBD1. Per the germline V gene, CDR1 is MNHGY and CDR2 is SVAAGI. CDR3 size: 15 residues. The DNA for the CDR3 is TGCGCCAGCAGTACGGGACAGGGGAACGCCGGGGAGCTGTTTTTT. This codes for CASSTGQGNAGELFF.

This clonotype was detected many times. The chain has TRBV4-1 and TRBJ2-2, with 10 nucleotides matching TRBD2. Germline assignment: CDR1 MGHRA and CDR2 YSYEKL. This CDR3 is 17 amino acids long. The V segment lost 3 bases and the J segment 5 bases; nucleotides outside the gene matches: 9. This CDR3 is CASSHPLAGVGTGELFF. CDR3 DNA: TGCGCCAGCAGCCACCCTCTAGCGGGAGTTGGGACCGGGGAGCTGTTTTTT.

There are a few counts of this clonotype. This chain connects TRBV29-1 to TRBJ2-7; possibly TRBD1 for D (5 bases). The CDR3 runs 11 residues. The germline V gene has CDR1 SQVTM and CDR2 ANQGSEA. V was trimmed by 6 bases and J by 6 bases, leaving 12 bases between them. CDR3: CSVLERGEQYF. The CDR3 DNA is TGCAGCGTCCTAGAAAGGGGCGAGCAGTACTTC.

The gene calls are TRBV28 and TRBJ2-7; 7 bases are a match to TRBD2. This CDR3 comprises 15 residues. Germline V gene data show CDR1 as MDHEN and CDR2 as SYDVKM. V was clipped by 3 bases and J by 2 bases; unmatched bases: 7. The CDR3 is CASSFGASGTYEQYF. The CDR3 region has the DNA TGTGCCAGCAGTTTTGGGGCTAGCGGCACCTACGAGCAGTACTTC.

The rearrangement links TRBV7-7 to TRBJ1-5; D unresolved. CDR1 SSHAT and CDR2 FNYEAQ come from the germline V gene (reference sequence). Trimming cost V 0 bases and J 9 bases, with 9 bases left between them. The CDR3 runs 13 residues. This chain's CDR3 is CASSLALGGPQHF. The CDR3 DNA sequence: TGTGCCAGCAGCTTAGCGCTGGGTGGGCCCCAGCATTTT.

This clonotype has ten or more counts. The V call is TRBV11-3, the J call TRBJ2-1, with D unresolved. CDR3 length: 13 amino acids. The V end lost 0 bases, the J end lost 16 bases, and 16 bases lay between the germline ends. CDR1 SGHNT and CDR2 YENEEA come from the germline V gene. For the CDR3, the DNA is TGTGCCAGCAGCTTAGATCCGCGGTCTGGCATTTTCTTC. This translates into CASSLDPRSGIFF.

This clonotype has more than one count but fewer than ten. The chain couples TRBV10-2 to TRBJ2-5; D is undetermined. CDR1 is WSHSY and CDR2 is SAAADI in the germline V gene. Deletions cut 7 bases from V and 0 bases from J, with 3 bases between. CDR3 size: 11 residues. CDR3 protein: CASTDQETQYF. In DNA, the CDR3 is TGCGCCAGCACTGACCAAGAGACCCAGTACTTC.

In its sample, this clonotype was seen a few times. This chain links TRBV7-8 with TRBJ1-5; 7 nucleotides align to TRBD1. CDR1 is SGHVS, CDR2 FQNEAQ, per germline. J gave up 3 bases and V 5 bases, and 7 bases lay outside the gene matches. The CDR3 is 15 amino acids. The CDR3 nucleotides are TGTGCCAGCAGCCTTCGGGGACAGTTCAATCAGCCCCAGCATTTT. Translated: CASSLRGQFNQPQHF.

This clonotype occurred many times. The chain couples TRBV13 to TRBJ2-2, with TRBD2 identical over 8 bases. The CDR3 length is 14 residues. Per germline, CDR1 PRHDT and CDR2 FYEKMQ (reference sequence). Losses at the gene ends were 4 bases for V and 6 bases for J; bases not matched to a gene: 4. CDR3 DNA sequence: TGTGCCAGCAGCTCTCCTAGCGGGCCCGGGGAGCTGTTTTTT. Translation gives CASSSPSGPGELFF.

This clonotype was detected ten times or more. The chain couples TRBV6-1 to TRBJ1-1; D is uncertain. Per germline, CDR1 MNHNS and CDR2 SASEGT. Trimming left V 4 bases short and J 3 bases short, with 6 bases between. The CDR3 has 12 residues. CDR3 amino acids: CASSAVDTEAFF. The CDR3 coding sequence is TGTGCCAGCAGTGCAGTAGACACTGAAGCTTTCTTT.

The gene calls are TRBV14 and TRBJ2-1, with D possibly called TRBD1 or TRBD2 (5 bases each). V was clipped by 4 bases and J by 5 bases, with 9 bases between them. Germline V gives CDR1 SGHDN, CDR2 FVKESK. The CDR3 contains 13 residues. The chain's CDR3 is CASSPGTNNEQFF. The CDR3 DNA sequence: TGTGCCAGCAGCCCAGGGACCAACAATGAGCAGTTCTTC.

In its sample, this clonotype was seen many times. The chain links TRBV27 to TRBJ1-1; D is unresolved. V gave up 8 bases and J gave up 3 bases, with 10 bases separating them. Per the germline V gene, CDR1 is MNHEY and CDR2 is SMNVEV (reference sequence). This CDR3 has 12 residues. CDR3 sequence (DNA): TGTGCCAGCGCTCATGGAGACACTGAAGCTTTCTTT. Translating gives CASAHGDTEAFF.

This clonotype was detected ten times or more. The CDR3 loop is CASSEIYNEQFF. In nucleotides, the CDR3 is TGTGCCAGCAGTGAAATTTACAATGAGCAGTTCTTC. The genes are TRBV2 and TRBJ2-1, with D unresolved. The germline V gene has CDR1 SNHLY and CDR2 FYNNEI. Trimming left V 2 bases short and J 4 bases short, with 3 bases between. This CDR3 comprises 12 residues.

This clonotype occurred many times. The chain carries TRBV11-2 and TRBJ2-1; the match to TRBD2 covers 8 bases. The V gene end was trimmed by 2 bases and the J gene end by 12 bases; junction bases not matched to a gene: 6. The CDR3 contains 13 residues. CDR1 is SGHAT, CDR2 FQNNGV, per germline. The CDR3 bases are TGTGCCAGCAGCTTATCCCGTGCGGGAGGGCAGTTCTTC. This encodes CASSLSRAGGQFF.